One and the same sample provided the 15 T cell receptor beta chains below, sequenced in a study of blood T cell repertoires in COVID-19. This table comes from immunoSEQ multiplex PCR, and its TCRdb copy is limited to in-frame clones, with some not included. Among roughly 100,000 clones listed, roughly 89% were seen once. The sample was peripheral blood. These receptors all stem from a woman aged 80 or older in a cohort sampled during active COVID-19.

V and J are TRBV5-1 and TRBJ2-1; maybe TRBD2 (6 bases). Per the germline V gene, CDR1 is SGHRS and CDR2 is YFSETQ. CDR3 length equals 15 residues. Trimming removed 2 bases at V and 8 bases at J, with 17 bases between. DNA of the CDR3: TGCGCCAGCAGCTTTGTTGCGGGGACTTGGGATGAGCAGTTCTTC. Translation gives CASSFVAGTWDEQFF.

This clone was seen just once. V and J are TRBV5-6 and TRBJ1-5, with TRBD1 matching 7 bases. This CDR3 spans 16 amino acids. Germline loops: CDR1 SGHDT, CDR2 YYEEEE. The J segment lost 4 bases and the V segment lost 4 bases, leaving 11 bases of the junction unmatched. Here the CDR3 DNA reads TGTGCCAGCAGCACATACGGGGGACAGTTAAATCAGCCCCAGCATTTT. Its translation: CASSTYGGQLNQPQHF.

V usage is TRBV2 and J usage is TRBJ1-2, with D maybe TRBD1 (6 bases). Germline loops: CDR1 SNHLY, CDR2 FYNNEI. The V end was cut by 9 bases, the J end by 1 base, with 9 bases between. The CDR3 sequence is 12 residues long. DNA for the CDR3: TGTGCCAGTACGGACAGTAACTATGGCTACACCTTC. Translation: CASTDSNYGYTF.

This chain's CDR3 is CASSQVGRWRGGNNEQFF. The CDR3 region has the DNA TGCGCCAGCAGCCAAGTTGGTCGTTGGCGGGGGGGGAACAATGAGCAGTTCTTC. The chain carries TRBV4-1 and TRBJ2-1, with 9 bases identical to TRBD2. The ends lost 1 base at V and 5 bases at J; junction bases unmatched: 12. Per the germline V gene, CDR1 is MGHRA and CDR2 is YSYEKL. This CDR3 is built from 18 residues.

CDR3 amino acids: CASSPGQVPTYEQYF. The CDR3 nucleotides are TGTGCCAGCTCACCCGGACAAGTTCCCACCTACGAGCAGTACTTC. The chain couples TRBV18 to TRBJ2-7; D may be TRBD1 (5 bases). This CDR3 contains 15 residues. CDR1 is KGHSH and CDR2 is LQKENI in the germline V gene. Between the trimmed V and J ends, which lost 3 bases and 2 bases, there was a span of 14 bases.

The chain has TRBV19 and TRBJ2-3; 11 bases line up with TRBD2. Germline CDR1 and CDR2: LNHDA and SQIVND (reference sequence). V shed 10 bases, J shed 2 bases, and the junction held 17 bases outside the gene matches. This CDR3 region has 18 residues. The CDR3 DNA is TGTGCCACCGAGCCTTATCCGCGACTAGCGGGAACCACAGATACGCAGTATTTT. This encodes CATEPYPRLAGTTDTQYF.

This sequence joins TRBV18 and TRBJ2-3; D might be TRBD1 (6 bases). Germline V gives CDR1 KGHSH, CDR2 LQKENI. V lost 2 bases and J lost 0, with 9 bases in between. The CDR3 is made up of 15 amino acids. The CDR3 nucleotides read TGTGCCAGCTCACCATCAGGGGTCAGCACAGATACGCAGTATTTT. It codes for CASSPSGVSTDTQYF. Using reference TRBV18 and TRBJ2-3 for the parts outside the CDR3, the full variable domain is NAGVMQNPRHLVRRRGQEARLRCSPMKGHSHVYWYRQLPEEGLKFMVYLQKENIIDESGMPKERFSAEFPKEGPSILRIQQVVRGDSAAYFCASSPSGVSTDTQYFGPGTRLTVL.

This chain joins TRBV12-3 or TRBV12-4 and TRBJ2-3; D unclear. V was cut by 3 bases and J by 9 bases, with 7 bases left in between. This CDR3 contains 11 residues. The CDR3 reads CASSFRVTQYF. CDR3 nucleotide sequence: TGTGCCAGCAGTTTTCGAGTGACGCAGTATTTT.

The genes are TRBV19 and TRBJ2-2; TRBD2 might be the D (6 bases). V lost 6 bases and J 2 bases, leaving 10 bases between the germline ends. The CDR3 has 14 residues. Germline V gene sequence: CDR1 LNHDA, CDR2 SQIVND (reference sequence). Here the CDR3 reads CASSRGANTGELFF. CDR3 sequence (DNA): TGTGCCAGTAGCCGCGGGGCAAACACCGGGGAGCTGTTTTTT.

The V gene is TRBV19, the J gene TRBJ2-5; 8 positions agree with TRBD2. Losses at the gene ends were 6 bases for V and 1 base for J; bases not matched to a gene: 4. CDR1 is LNHDA, CDR2 SQIVND, per germline (reference sequence). The CDR3 loop spans 14 amino acids. DNA for the CDR3: TGTGCCAGTAGCGGGGGGGCTGTCCAAGAGACCCAGTACTTC. It specifies CASSGGAVQETQYF.

V gene TRBV19 combines with J gene TRBJ2-5; 9 positions agree with TRBD2. Germline loops: CDR1 LNHDA, CDR2 SQIVND (reference sequence). The CDR3 runs 17 residues. The J segment lost 0 bases and the V segment lost 3 bases, leaving 8 bases of the junction unmatched. As DNA, the CDR3 is TGTGCCAGTAGTATGCACCCCAGCGGGGGGAACCAAGAGACCCAGTACTTC. Encoded protein: CASSMHPSGGNQETQYF.

This chain connects TRBV7-2 to TRBJ2-3; 11 bases align to TRBD2. The junction had 8 bases not matched to a gene; V was cut back by 2 bases and J by 4 bases. The CDR3 contains 17 residues. CDR1 and CDR2 (germline): SGHTA, FQGNSA. The chain's CDR3 is CASSLRLAGRTADTQYF. For the CDR3, the DNA is TGTGCCAGCAGCTTACGACTAGCGGGAAGGACAGCAGATACGCAGTATTTT.

The rearrangement uses TRBV28 and TRBJ2-5, with 7 bases identical to TRBD1. Trimming removed 4 bases from V and 5 bases from J; junction bases left unmatched: 7. The CDR3 totals 14 residues. CDR1 is MDHEN, CDR2 SYDVKM, per germline. The CDR3 coding sequence is TGTGCCAGCAGTTCTAGACAGGGAGCGGAGACCCAGTACTTC. Residues: CASSSRQGAETQYF.

This clone was counted between two and nine times. The J gene is TRBJ2-7, the V gene TRBV7-6; 9 bases are a match to TRBD1. The ends lost 4 bases at V and 5 bases at J; junction bases unmatched: 9. Germline-derived CDR1 and CDR2 are SGHVS and FNYEAQ. The CDR3 totals 15 residues. In nucleotides, the CDR3 is TGTGCCAGCAGCTCAATGGGACAGGGCCATGACGAGCAGTACTTC. This codes for CASSSMGQGHDEQYF.

The V call is TRBV27, the J call TRBJ2-5, with D unclear. The ends were cut back, 5 bases at V and 1 base at J, with 11 bases in the middle. Germline values: CDR1 MNHEY, CDR2 SMNVEV (reference sequence). The CDR3 contains 14 residues. CDR3 loop: CASSPKHPQETQYF. DNA of the CDR3: TGTGCCAGCAGTCCAAAACATCCCCAAGAGACCCAGTACTTC.